This T cell receptor beta chain was sequenced for a study of shared clonotypes between healthy human individuals. Profiled with immunoSEQ multiplex PCR; TCRdb holds only in-frame clones, not every one. Among more than 2 million clones listed, approximately 94% were seen once. Study-level results: An expected dependence of interdonor clonotype sharing on sequencing depth was noted. Among non-shared clonotypes, generation probabilities were lower than among those shared by all four donors.

Comment on this clone: The antigen is unknown. At the DNA level, this CDR3 is encoded by other sequences in the same sample as well.

Looked up from germline, CDR1 is MNHEY and CDR2 is SVGAGI. The CDR3 is 13 residues long. Trimming shortened V by 1 base and J by 1 base, and 4 bases separated the two germline ends. CD8 cells regarded as naive lacked CD45RO, were positively chosen for CCR7, and omitted terminally differentiated effector memory CD45RA+ cells. The chain has TRBV6-5 and TRBJ2-5, with D uncertain. The clonotype originates from a man between 18 and 35 years old in good health. The sample comprised naive CD8+ T cells sorted from blood. CDR3 coding DNA: TGTGCCAGCAGTTACTACAGCCAAGAGACCCAGTACTTC. Translating it yields CASSYYSQETQYF.